One sample yielded the 4 T cell receptor beta chains listed below, sequenced in a study of shared clonotypes between healthy human individuals. Sequenced by immunoSEQ multiplex PCR; TCRdb stores in-frame clones only, minus some. The sample includes more than 2,000,000 clones, approximately 90% of them seen just once. The sample comprised naive CD4+ T cells sorted from blood. Specified subset: CD45RA+ positively selected. All receptors derive from a man younger than 30 in good health.

The chain employs TRBV6-5 and TRBJ2-1; 7 bases map to TRBD2. There are 14 residues in the CDR3. CDR1 is MNHEY, CDR2 SVGAGI, per germline. Germline trimming cut 2 bases from V and 8 bases from J; bases unmatched to any gene: 6. DNA for the CDR3: TGTGCCAGCAGTTACGGGGCGGGAGAGGATGAGCAGTTCTTC. Translating gives CASSYGAGEDEQFF.

The chain links TRBV10-1 to TRBJ2-7, with D tentatively TRBD1 or TRBD2 (5 bases each). The V end was cut by 3 bases, the J end by 2 bases, with 8 bases between. Germline CDR1 reads WNHNN; CDR2 reads SYGVQD (reference sequence). This CDR3 spans 13 amino acids. In nucleotides, the CDR3 is TGCGCCAGCAGTGATGGGACCACCTACGAGCAGTACTTC. Translated, it gives CASSDGTTYEQYF.

The genes are TRBV30 and TRBJ1-4, with D unresolved. The CDR3 has 14 amino acids. V lost 0 bases and J 10 bases, leaving 15 bases between the germline ends. CDR1 and CDR2 from the germline V gene are GTSNPN and SVGIG (reference sequence). CDR3 nucleotides: TGTGCCTGGAGTGTAGGCTCGGCGGTTGGAAAACTGTTTTTT. The encoded protein is CAWSVGSAVGKLFF.

The J gene is TRBJ1-4, the V gene TRBV7-9, with TRBD1 as a possible D gene (5 bases). The V and J ends lost 2 bases and 4 bases respectively, with 11 bases between them. Germline assignment: CDR1 SEHNR and CDR2 FQNEAQ (reference sequence). The CDR3 totals 15 residues. The CDR3 DNA is TGTGCCAGCAGCTTAATCGAGACAGTTAATGAAAAACTGTTTTTT. Its protein is CASSLIETVNEKLFF.